This record concerns one TCR beta chain sequence. Sequencing used immunoSEQ multiplex PCR; TCRdb keeps in-frame clones, though not all of them. This table holds about 85,000 clones, roughly nine tenths found once. The V segment lost 0 bases and the J segment 8 bases; nucleotides outside the gene matches: 8. CDR1 and CDR2 (germline): SGDLS, YYNGEE. The CDR3 length is 15 residues. The entry originates in a study of control samples from healthy donors and cancer patients. The receptor was derived from an older woman in good health. Sequencing was done on a sample of blood. The chain combines TRBV9 with TRBJ1-2; 9 bases are a match to TRBD1. The CDR3 bases are TGTGCCAGCAGCGTAGGAGGGACAGGGTCGTTAGGCTACACCTTC. Translated, it gives CASSVGGTGSLGYTF.